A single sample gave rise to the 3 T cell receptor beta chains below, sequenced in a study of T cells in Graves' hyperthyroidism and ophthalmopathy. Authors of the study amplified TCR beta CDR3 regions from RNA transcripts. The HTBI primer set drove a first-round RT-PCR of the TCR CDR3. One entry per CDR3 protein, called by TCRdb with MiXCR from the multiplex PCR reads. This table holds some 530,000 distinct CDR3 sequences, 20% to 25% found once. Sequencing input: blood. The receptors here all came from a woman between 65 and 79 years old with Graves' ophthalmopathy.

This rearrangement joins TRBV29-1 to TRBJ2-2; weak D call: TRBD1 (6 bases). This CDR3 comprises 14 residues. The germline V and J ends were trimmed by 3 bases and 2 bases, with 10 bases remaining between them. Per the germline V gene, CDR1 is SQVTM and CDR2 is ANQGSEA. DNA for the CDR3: TGCAGCGTTGATCCGGGACAAAACACCGGGGAGCTGTTTTTT. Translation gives CSVDPGQNTGELFF.

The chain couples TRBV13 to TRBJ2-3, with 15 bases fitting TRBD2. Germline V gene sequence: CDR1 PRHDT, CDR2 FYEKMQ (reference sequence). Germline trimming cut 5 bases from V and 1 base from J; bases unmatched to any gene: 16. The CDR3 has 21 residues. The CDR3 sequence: CASSTRRGLAGGRGGTDTQYF. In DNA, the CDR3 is TGTGCCAGCAGCACTAGGAGGGGACTAGCGGGAGGCCGCGGGGGCACAGATACGCAGTATTTT.

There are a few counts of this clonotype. The CDR3 sequence: CASRGTGSSGELFF. The CDR3 DNA reads TGTGCCAGCAGGGGGACAGGATCGTCCGGGGAGCTGTTTTTT. V is TRBV2 and J is TRBJ2-2; 8 bases agree with TRBD1. Trimming cost V 6 bases and J 6 bases; bases outside gene matches: 6. The CDR3 runs 14 residues. Germline V CDR1 and CDR2: SNHLY, FYNNEI.